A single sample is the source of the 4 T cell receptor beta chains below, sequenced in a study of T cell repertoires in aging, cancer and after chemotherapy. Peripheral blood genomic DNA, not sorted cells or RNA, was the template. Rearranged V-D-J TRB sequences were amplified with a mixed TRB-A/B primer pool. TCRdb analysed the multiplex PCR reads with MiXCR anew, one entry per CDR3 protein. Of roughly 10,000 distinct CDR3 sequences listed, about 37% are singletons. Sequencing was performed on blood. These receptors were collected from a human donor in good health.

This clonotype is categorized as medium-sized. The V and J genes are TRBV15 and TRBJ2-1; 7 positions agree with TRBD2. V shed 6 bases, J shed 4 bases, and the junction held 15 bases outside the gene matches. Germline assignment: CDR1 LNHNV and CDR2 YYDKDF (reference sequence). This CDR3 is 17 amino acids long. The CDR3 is CATRHPSGNTGYNEQFF. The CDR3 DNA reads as TGTGCCACCAGACATCCAAGCGGGAACACGGGATACAATGAGCAGTTCTTC.

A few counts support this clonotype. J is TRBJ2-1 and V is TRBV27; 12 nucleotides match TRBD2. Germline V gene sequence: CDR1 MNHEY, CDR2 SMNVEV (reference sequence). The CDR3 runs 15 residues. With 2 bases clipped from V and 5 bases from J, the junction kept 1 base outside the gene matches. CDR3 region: CASSLASGRDNEQFF. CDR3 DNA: TGTGCCAGCAGTTTAGCTAGCGGGAGGGACAATGAGCAGTTCTTC.

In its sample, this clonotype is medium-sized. The CDR3, as DNA: TGCAGCGTTGGACGCATCAGCGGGAGGCCCCCCGCAGATACGCAGTATTTT. It is translated as CSVGRISGRPPADTQYF. The V and J genes are TRBV29-1 and TRBJ2-3; 9 nucleotides line up with TRBD2. This CDR3 has 17 amino acids. With V trimmed by 4 bases and J by 4 bases, 15 bases remained unmatched. The germline gives CDR1 SQVTM, CDR2 ANQGSEA.

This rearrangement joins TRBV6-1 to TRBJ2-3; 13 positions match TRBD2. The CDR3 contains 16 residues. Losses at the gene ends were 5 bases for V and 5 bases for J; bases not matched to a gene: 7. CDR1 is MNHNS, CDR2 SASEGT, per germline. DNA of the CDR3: TGTGCCAGCAGTTGGGGTGGGACTAGCGGGATAGATACGCAGTATTTT. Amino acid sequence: CASSWGGTSGIDTQYF.